Shown below are 10 T cell receptor beta chains from a single sample sequenced in a study of cytomegalovirus exposure and HLA in healthy donors (dated by TCRdb to the late 2010s). Library method: the immunoSEQ multiplex PCR assay. TCRdb re-hosts the immuneACCESS table, in-frame sequences only. Its copies lack some clones; in the studies checked, an unresolved V gene accounts for under half of them, and the cause for the rest is not known. The sample has 300,000 to 400,000 clones on record, 86% of them singletons. In total, the top ten clones hold 0.65% to 0.95% of the sample. The sample was PBMCs. These receptors came from a woman aged 18-30 years in good health and CMV-seronegative.

V and J are TRBV27 and TRBJ2-1; 10 nucleotides agree with TRBD1. V shed 5 bases and J 13 bases; nucleotides not matched to a gene: 23. The CDR3 sequence is 18 residues long. Germline V gene data show CDR1 as MNHEY and CDR2 as SMNVEV (reference sequence). Written as DNA, the CDR3 is TGTGCCAGCAGTCCGGGACAGGGGTTAAGAGCGTCCCGAGGATCCCAGTTCTTC. It codes for CASSPGQGLRASRGSQFF.

The table lists this clone with a count of one. J is TRBJ2-7 and V is TRBV6-1; 9 positions match TRBD1. The V gene's germline CDR1 is MNHNS and CDR2 SASEGT. The V segment lost 6 bases and the J segment 5 bases; nucleotides outside the gene matches: 11. This CDR3 region has 15 residues. The CDR3 DNA reads TGTGCCAGCAGGGAACACTACAGGGGGCTTAACGAGCAGTACTTC. Its translation is CASREHYRGLNEQYF.

The chain links TRBV5-1 to TRBJ2-5; 11 bases are shared with TRBD1. The CDR3 contains 14 residues. V lost 4 bases to trimming and J lost 3 bases; unmatched junction nucleotides: 2. CDR1 is SGHRS and CDR2 is YFSETQ in the germline V gene. The CDR3 loop is CASSPGQGEETQYF. As DNA, the CDR3 is TGCGCCAGCAGCCCGGGACAGGGGGAAGAGACCCAGTACTTC.

This chain connects TRBV6-5 to TRBJ1-4; perhaps TRBD1 as D (6 bases). The CDR3 has 14 residues. Germline V lookup: CDR1 MNHEY, CDR2 SVGAGI. The ends were cut back, 6 bases at V and 5 bases at J, with 13 bases in the middle. The CDR3 coding sequence is TGTGCCAGCAGGCCCTTCGGACAGAATGAAAAACTGTTTTTT. Amino acids: CASRPFGQNEKLFF.

This rearrangement joins TRBV15 to TRBJ1-1; the D gene is possibly TRBD1 (6 bases). The CDR3 totals 13 residues. Germline V CDR1 and CDR2: LNHNV, YYDKDF (reference sequence). Trimming pared 11 bases from V and 4 bases from J, leaving 17 bases between. In DNA form, the CDR3 reads TGTGCCGCGGGCGGGGGCGGGAGCACTGAAGCTTTCTTT. Translation: CAAGGGGSTEAFF.

The V gene is TRBV27, the J gene TRBJ2-7; tentative D call: TRBD2 (5 bases). The V and J ends lost 3 bases and 4 bases respectively, with 16 bases between them. Germline assignment: CDR1 MNHEY and CDR2 SMNVEV (reference sequence). The CDR3 totals 15 residues. CDR3 protein: CASSFGPDTSYEQYF. As DNA, the CDR3 is TGTGCCAGCAGTTTTGGGCCCGATACTAGTTACGAGCAGTACTTC.

The chain is built from TRBV30 and TRBJ2-1; 13 bases are shared with TRBD2. The CDR3 is 14 residues long. V dropped 5 bases and J dropped 8; count of bases not matched to a gene: 6. The germline V gene has CDR1 GTSNPN and CDR2 SVGIG (reference sequence). CDR3 region: CAWGLAGVEDEQFF. CDR3 DNA: TGTGCCTGGGGACTAGCGGGAGTCGAAGATGAGCAGTTCTTC.

This clone was counted only a few times. The chain employs TRBV25-1 and TRBJ2-6, with D tentatively TRBD1 (6 bases). The CDR3 extends over 15 amino acids. Germline lookup yields CDR1 MGHDK and CDR2 SYGVNS. V was trimmed by 4 bases and J by 1 base, leaving 8 bases between them. As DNA, the CDR3 is TGTGCCAGCAGTGGTACAGGGTCTGGGGCCAACGTCCTGACTTTC. Its protein is CASSGTGSGANVLTF.

This chain links TRBV11-3 with TRBJ1-5; 7 bases line up with TRBD1. CDR1 and CDR2 from the germline V gene are SGHNT and YENEEA. The length of the CDR3 is 17 residues. V was clipped by 0 bases and J by 4 bases; unmatched bases: 9. The CDR3 loop is CASSLDWGDRENQPQHF. The CDR3 DNA sequence: TGTGCCAGCAGCTTAGACTGGGGTGACAGGGAAAATCAGCCCCAGCATTTT.

The chain recombines TRBV6-5 with TRBJ2-2, with a possible D match to TRBD2 (5 bases). This CDR3 has 15 amino acids. Trimming shortened V by 7 bases and J by 7 bases, and 19 bases separated the two germline ends. Germline CDR1 reads MNHEY; CDR2 reads SVGAGI. In DNA, the CDR3 is TGTGCCAGCACCGAGGGCCTCGACGAAAGCGGGGAGCTGTTTTTT. It is translated as CASTEGLDESGELFF.